The present TCR beta chain was sequenced within a study of blood T cells in healthy people across ages. A note on this clonotype: What it recognizes is unknown.

Between the trimmed V and J ends, which lost 3 bases and 8 bases, there was a span of 11 bases. CDR3 length: 13 amino acids. CDR1 and CDR2 (germline): ENHRY, SYGVKD. Study-wide results and caveats: Per million T cells, TCR beta diversity dropped roughly linearly as age increased.

A second PCR, run for about 7 to 11 cycles, used a sample-barcoded 5' primer plus a J-beta primer mix. Any given sample supplied a minimum of 3 million CDR3-containing paired-end reads. TCRdb fed the 5' RACE reads into MiXCR, producing one record per CDR3 protein. Here the sample spans 1.5 million to 2 million distinct CDR3 sequences, 28% being singletons. The V call is TRBV10-3, the J call TRBJ2-1; a weak D match, TRBD2 (6 bases). Sequencing input: blood. The TCR was taken from a woman in her twenties or thirties in good health. The CDR3 is CAISEGGRDEQFF. The CDR3 DNA follows: TGTGCCATCAGTGAAGGAGGGCGGGATGAGCAGTTCTTC.